The rows below give T cell receptor beta chains drawn from one sample of a study of T cell responses to AZD1222 COVID-19 vaccine. Repertoires were generated with immunoSEQ multiplex PCR, while TCRdb's copy carries only in-frame clones and drops some. The repertoire consists of approximately 120,000 clones, with about 87% occurring once and the leading ten covering 4% to 4.5%. The specimen was peripheral blood, collected on day 0 of AZD1222 vaccination. The receptor source for this set is an adult in good health. Each CDR3 is given with its conserved first and last residue. The order of the fields is J gene, clone size, V gene, D gene, CDR3 DNA, CDR3 protein. The D gene is left open where the match is weak. Clone size appears in some rows only: once, few, many, or a class for an expanded clone.

TRBJ2-1 . TRBV4-3 TRBD2 TGCGCCAGCAGCCAATCGGGACTAGCCGATAGCGATGAGCAGTTCTTC CASSQSGLADSDEQFF
TRBJ1-1 . TRBV4-3 . TGCGCCAGCAGCCAAGTCCCAGCGGGGGCGACTGAAGCTTTCTTT CASSQVPAGATEAFF
TRBJ1-6 . TRBV9 . TGTGCCAGCAGCCCCCTCGCAGGCTCCTATAATTCACCCCTCCACTTT CASSPLAGSYNSPLHF
TRBJ2-1 . TRBV7-3 . TGTGCCAGCAGCCCCACAGGGCCTACGTACAATGAGCAGTTCTTC CASSPTGPTYNEQFF
TRBJ1-3 once TRBV7-8 . TGTGCCAGCAGCTTAGTTAGGGCCCGCTCTGGAAACACCATATATTTT CASSLVRARSGNTIYF
TRBJ1-3 . TRBV5-8 . TGTGCCGGATCCGCGGGAGCAGGGAGCCACGGAAACACCATATATTTT CAGSAGAGSHGNTIYF
TRBJ1-5 . TRBV2 . TGTGCCAGCAGTGAAGCTAAGGGGCCCCAGCATTTT CASSEAKGPQHF
TRBJ1-2 . TRBV18 . TGTGCCAGCTCACTACAGGGTAACTATGGCTACACCTTC CASSLQGNYGYTF
TRBJ1-6 . TRBV7-2 . TGTGCCAGCCGGGAAGAGCAGGGGCATAATTCACCCCTCCACTTT CASREEQGHNSPLHF
TRBJ2-7 . TRBV28 TRBD2 TGTGCCTGGGCTAGCGGGCGTACTATTGCGTCCTACGAGCAGTACTTC CAWASGRTIASYEQYF
TRBJ1-5 . TRBV24-1 . TGTGCCACCAGTGATCCGGGGGGCAGTCGGTCAGGTTATAGCAATCAGCCCCAGCATTTT CATSDPGGSRSGYSNQPQHF
TRBJ2-5 . TRBV24-1 . TGTGCCACCAGTGATTTACCTGTGGGGCACCAACAAAAAGAGACCCAGTACTTC CATSDLPVGHQQKETQYF
TRBJ2-7 once TRBV19 TRBD1 TGTGCCAGTAGTTCTAAGACAGGGCCTTACGAGCAGTACTTC CASSSKTGPYEQYF
TRBJ1-1 few TRBV7-9 . TGTGCCAGCAGCTTTCTAGACACTGAAGCTTTCTTT CASSFLDTEAFF
TRBJ2-5 few TRBV5-4 . TGTGCCAGCAGCTTGGCCCCAGGGGTGGGGACCCAGTACTTC CASSLAPGVGTQYF
TRBJ1-1 . TRBV20-1 . TGCAGTGCTCTGGCCCGCCTGGCGCACTTT CSALARLAHF
TRBJ1-1 . TRBV6-5 . TGTGCCAGCAGTTTCACTGAAGCTTTCTTT CASSFTEAFF
TRBJ2-2 . TRBV27 . TGTGCCAGCAGTTTAGAATACACCGGGGAGCTGTTTTTT CASSLEYTGELFF
TRBJ2-7 . TRBV7-9 TRBD2 TGTGCCAGCAGCTTAGGGTCTAGCGGGGTCCACGAGCAGTACTTC CASSLGSSGVHEQYF
TRBJ2-1 . TRBV5-4 TRBD2 TGTGCCAGTCATCAACCGGGACTAGCGGTTTATGAGCAGTTCTTC CASHQPGLAVYEQFF
TRBJ1-3 . TRBV25-1 . TGTGCCAGCAATCGTGGAAACACCATATATTTT CASNRGNTIYF
TRBJ2-3 . TRBV6-2/TRBV6-3 . TGTGCCAGCAGCCTACTAAATACGCAGTATTTT CASSLLNTQYF
TRBJ2-3 . TRBV3-1/TRBV3-2 TRBD2 TGTGCCAGCAGCCAAGTGACTAGCCTAAATTGGTATACGCAGTATTTT CASSQVTSLNWYTQYF
TRBJ1-4 . TRBV24-1 . TGTGCCACCAGTGATTCAGGGGTGAACGATGAAAAACTGTTTTTT CATSDSGVNDEKLFF
TRBJ2-7 . TRBV6-5 . TGTGCCAGCAGCCCCTCGTCCTACGAGCAGTACTTC CASSPSSYEQYF
TRBJ2-7 . TRBV11-2 . TGTGCCAGCAGCCGATCCTACGAGCAGTACTTC CASSRSYEQYF
TRBJ1-5 . TRBV2 . TGTGCCAGCAGTGAAGCGCTGAGGGGTGATCAGCCCCAGCATTTT CASSEALRGDQPQHF
TRBJ1-5 . TRBV11-3 TRBD1 TGTGCCAGCAGCTTAGGGGGACAGGAGGCAAATCAGCCCCAGCATTTT CASSLGGQEANQPQHF
TRBJ2-7 . TRBV9 . TGTGCCAGCAGCCGCCGTGGGTTCGAAGGTGAGCAGTACTTC CASSRRGFEGEQYF
TRBJ2-6 . TRBV9 . TGTGCCAGCAGCGTAGGGGACTCTGGGGCCAACGTCCTGACTTTC CASSVGDSGANVLTF
TRBJ2-1 . TRBV2 TRBD1 TGTGCCAGCAGTGGTTTTTTGGGACAGGGGGCGCGGATAAATGAGCAGTTCTTC CASSGFLGQGARINEQFF
TRBJ1-5 . TRBV30 . TGTGCCTGGAGTGTAGAAGGTTATCAGCCCCAGCATTTT CAWSVEGYQPQHF
TRBJ1-5 . TRBV6-1 . TGTGCCAGCAGTGAACCACAGATTTATCAGCCCCAGCATTTT CASSEPQIYQPQHF
TRBJ1-4 . TRBV15 . TGTGCCACCAGCAGTCCCCCGGGACCCTTAAATGAAAAACTGTTTTTT CATSSPPGPLNEKLFF
TRBJ1-5 . TRBV5-4 TRBD1 TGTGCCAGCAGCTTGGGCAGGGGGGAGAATCAGCCCCAGCATTTT CASSLGRGENQPQHF
TRBJ1-1 . TRBV7-9 . TGTGCCAGCAGCCCAGGGATCTCTAACACTGAAGCTTTCTTT CASSPGISNTEAFF
TRBJ2-5 . TRBV9 . TGTGCCAGCAGCGTAGGCAGTAGGCAGGGCGGTGAGACCCAGTACTTC CASSVGSRQGGETQYF
TRBJ1-5 . TRBV20-1 . TGCAGTGCTAGTAATCGGGGGGCTGGCAATCAGCCCCAGCATTTT CSASNRGAGNQPQHF
TRBJ1-5 few TRBV5-6 . TGTGCCAGCAGCTTGGGGAGGGGCAGGACGCAGCCCCAGCATTTT CASSLGRGRTQPQHF
TRBJ1-5 . TRBV11-2 . TGTGCCAGCAGCTTAGATCCAGGCGCCGCCCCCCAGCATTTT CASSLDPGAAPQHF
TRBJ1-1 . TRBV12-5 . TGTGCTAGTGGTTTGCAGGGAAGAGCTTTCTTT CASGLQGRAFF
TRBJ2-2 . TRBV9 TRBD2 TGTGCCAGCAGCGTAGCTACTAGCGGGTCTAACACCGGGGAGCTGTTTTTT CASSVATSGSNTGELFF
TRBJ1-5 once TRBV18 TRBD1 TGTGCCAGCTCACCAACCGGGACAGTTGGCCCCCATAGCAATCAGCCCCAGCATTTT CASSPTGTVGPHSNQPQHF
TRBJ1-1 . TRBV10-3 TRBD1 TGTGCCATCAGTGAGCAGCAGGGGGGCCGCACTGAAGCTTTCTTT CAISEQQGGRTEAFF
TRBJ1-1 . TRBV7-3 . TGTGCCAGCAGCTTAACTCGGCAGGGGAGGAACACTGAAGCTTTCTTT CASSLTRQGRNTEAFF
TRBJ2-3 once TRBV5-4 TRBD2 TGTGCCAGCAGCTTAGAACTAGCGGGGTTCACAGATACGCAGTATTTT CASSLELAGFTDTQYF
TRBJ1-2 . TRBV7-2 TRBD1 TGTGCCAGCAGCCAGGGGGCTGACTATGGCTACACCTTC CASSQGADYGYTF
TRBJ1-5 . TRBV29-1 . TGCAGCGTTGGGTGGGGGAGCAATCAGCCCCAGCATTTT CSVGWGSNQPQHF
TRBJ2-5 . TRBV5-4 TRBD2 TGTGCCAGTGGGACTAGCGGGGGGAGGGAGACCCAGTACTTC CASGTSGGRETQYF
TRBJ1-5 . TRBV25-1 . TGTGCCAGCAGTGAAAGGGGTTCAGGTCAGCCCCAGCATTTT CASSERGSGQPQHF
TRBJ1-2 . TRBV18 . TGTGCCAGCTCACCGACGGACGGGAACTATGGCTACACCTTC CASSPTDGNYGYTF
TRBJ1-5 . TRBV30 . TGTGCCTGGAGTTCGTCGGGGGGGAATCAGCCCCAGCATTTT CAWSSSGGNQPQHF
TRBJ1-2 once TRBV4-3 TRBD1 TGCGCCAGCAGCCAAGGGGACAGGGGACATGGCTACACCTTC CASSQGDRGHGYTF
TRBJ1-2 . TRBV7-2 . TGTGCCAGCAGCCGGCCCCCAGTCAGGGGCTCAGGCTACACCTTC CASSRPPVRGSGYTF
TRBJ2-3 once TRBV7-3 TRBD1 TGTGCCAGCAGCTTGACAGGGGGCGGCACAGATACGCAGTATTTT CASSLTGGGTDTQYF
TRBJ1-3 . TRBV30 . TGTGCCTGGAAACAGCAGGGGTCTGGAAACACCATATATTTT CAWKQQGSGNTIYF
TRBJ1-2 . TRBV28 TRBD1 TGTGCCAGCAGTAGATCGACAGGGACGAACTATGGCTACACCTTC CASSRSTGTNYGYTF
TRBJ1-2 . TRBV19 . TGTGCCAGTAGTATAGCCGTGGACAAGTTCGTTCGTTCCTATGGCTACACCTTC CASSIAVDKFVRSYGYTF
TRBJ1-6 . TRBV27 . TGTGCCAGCAGTTTGGGCTCCTATAATTCACCCCTCCACTTT CASSLGSYNSPLHF